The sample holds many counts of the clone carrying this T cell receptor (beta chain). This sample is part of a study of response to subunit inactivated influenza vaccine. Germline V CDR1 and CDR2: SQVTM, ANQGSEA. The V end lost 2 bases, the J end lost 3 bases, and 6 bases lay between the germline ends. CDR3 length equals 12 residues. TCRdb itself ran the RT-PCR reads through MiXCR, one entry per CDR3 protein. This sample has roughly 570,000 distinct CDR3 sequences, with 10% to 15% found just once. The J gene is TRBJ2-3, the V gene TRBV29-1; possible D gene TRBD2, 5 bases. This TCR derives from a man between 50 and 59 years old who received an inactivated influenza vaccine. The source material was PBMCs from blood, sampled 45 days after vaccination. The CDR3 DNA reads TGCAGCGTTGAAATAGCGACAGATACGCAGTATTTT. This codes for CSVEIATDTQYF.